These 27 T cell receptor beta chains were sequenced from one sample in a study of blood T cell repertoires in COVID-19. Generated by immunoSEQ multiplex PCR, the TCRdb table keeps only in-frame clones and is missing some. This table holds about 160,000 clones, around 85% found once. Sequenced material: peripheral blood. The origin of the receptors is a human donor with acute or convalescent COVID-19. The donor label of this sample is uncertain.

The V call is TRBV7-3, the J call TRBJ1-6; 9 nucleotides line up with TRBD1. Germline assignment: CDR1 SGHTA and CDR2 FQGTGA. After removal of 4 bases from V and 7 bases from J, the junction contained 5 bases not matched to a gene. CDR3 length equals 15 residues. Here the CDR3 reads CASSYGQGRNSPLHF. The DNA of the CDR3 is TGTGCCAGCAGCTACGGACAGGGGAGGAATTCACCCCTCCACTTT.

The V call is TRBV15, the J call TRBJ1-1; TRBD1 is a possible D gene (6 bases). V shed 3 bases and J shed 2 bases, with 13 bases lying between them. Germline CDR1 reads LNHNV; CDR2 reads YYDKDF (reference sequence). The CDR3 is 15 residues long. As DNA, the CDR3 is TGTGCCACCAGCAGGGGGGGGCAAGAAAACACTGAAGCTTTCTTT. This sequence encodes CATSRGGQENTEAFF.

The chain has TRBV7-2 and TRBJ2-1; D possibly corresponds to TRBD1 (5 bases). Germline assignment: CDR1 SGHTA and CDR2 FQGNSA. Trimming removed 3 bases from V and 9 bases from J, with 12 bases in between. The CDR3 totals 13 residues. The CDR3 DNA sequence: TGTGCCAGCAGCTTGATGCTGGGGCGTGAGCAGTTCTTC. Its protein product is CASSLMLGREQFF.

The genes are TRBV6-5 and TRBJ1-2, with 7 bases that match TRBD1. The junction had 14 bases not matched to a gene; V was cut back by 8 bases and J by 8 bases. The CDR3 runs 14 residues. CDR1 MNHEY and CDR2 SVGAGI come from the germline V gene. CDR3 bases: TGTGCCAGCGGCCAATACAGGGGCGGGATAGGCTACACCTTC. This encodes CASGQYRGGIGYTF.

The chain combines TRBV19 with TRBJ1-1, with 9 bases that match TRBD1. Germline loops: CDR1 LNHDA, CDR2 SQIVND (reference sequence). CDR3 length: 20 amino acids. Germline trimming cut 2 bases from V and 0 bases from J; bases unmatched to any gene: 16. CDR3 loop: CASSIWGQGLQIVMNTEAFF. In nucleotides, the CDR3 is TGTGCCAGTAGTATATGGGGACAGGGACTCCAGATCGTCATGAACACTGAAGCTTTCTTT.

The rearrangement links TRBV4-1 to TRBJ2-7, with 12 bases matching TRBD2. V shed 0 bases, J shed 4 bases, and the junction held 1 base outside the gene matches. The CDR3 covers 15 residues. In germline, CDR1 is MGHRA, CDR2 YSYEKL. In DNA, the CDR3 is TGCGCCAGCAGCCAAGACCTAGCGGGGGGGTACGAGCAGTACTTC. Translated: CASSQDLAGGYEQYF.

This chain connects TRBV6-5 to TRBJ2-5; 8 bases match TRBD1. The germline V gene has CDR1 MNHEY and CDR2 SVGAGI. Trimming took 6 bases from V and 2 from J; bases not matched to a gene: 2. CDR3 length equals 13 residues. Written as DNA, the CDR3 is TGTGCCAGCAGGGGGACAGGACAAGAGACCCAGTACTTC. It specifies CASRGTGQETQYF.

V is TRBV6-5 and J is TRBJ1-1; D ambiguous. Trimming cost V 7 bases and J 1 base, with 10 bases left between them. This CDR3 has 13 residues. Germline-derived CDR1 and CDR2 are MNHEY and SVGAGI. DNA of the CDR3: TGTGCCAGCACGACCCCAGGGAACACTGAAGCTTTCTTT. It specifies CASTTPGNTEAFF.

With respect to this clone: The same CDR3 also results from other DNA sequences found in this sample. V and J are TRBV10-3 and TRBJ2-7; maybe TRBD1 (6 bases). Germline V CDR1 and CDR2: ENHRY, SYGVKD. V lost 10 bases and J lost 2, with 9 bases in between. This CDR3 contains 11 residues. The DNA for the CDR3 is TGTGCCACCAGGGGCGCCTACGAGCAGTACTTC. It translates to CATRGAYEQYF.

The chain joins TRBV10-3 to TRBJ1-5; D is possibly TRBD1 (6 bases). CDR1 is ENHRY, CDR2 SYGVKD, per germline. The V end was cut by 4 bases, the J end by 4 bases, with 8 bases between. The CDR3 covers 13 residues. CDR3 region: CAISGTVNQPQHF. The CDR3 nucleotides are TGTGCCATCAGTGGGACAGTAAATCAGCCCCAGCATTTT.

The chain links TRBV7-2 to TRBJ1-3, with D unclear. The V and J ends lost 5 bases and 0 bases respectively, with 8 bases between them. The CDR3 runs 14 residues. Germline CDR1 SGHTA, CDR2 FQGNSA. CDR3: CASSPRPSGNTIYF. As DNA, the CDR3 is TGTGCCAGCAGCCCGAGGCCCTCTGGAAACACCATATATTTT. The full variable domain, completed using reference TRBV7-2 and TRBJ1-3, is GAGVSQSPSNKVTEKGKDVELRCDPISGHTALYWYRQSLGQGLEFLIYFQGNSAPDKSGLPSDRFSAERTGGSVSTLTIQRTQQEDSAVYLCASSPRPSGNTIYFGEGSWLTVV.

The chain employs TRBV5-1 and TRBJ1-2; TRBD1 matches at 12 bases. Germline assignment: CDR1 SGHRS and CDR2 YFSETQ. V lost 2 bases to trimming and J lost 5 bases; unmatched junction nucleotides: 7. This CDR3 is 16 amino acids long. The CDR3 coding sequence is TGCGCCAGCAGCTTCGATGGGACAGGGGGCCCTTATGGCTACACCTTC. As protein: CASSFDGTGGPYGYTF.

V usage is TRBV5-4 and J usage is TRBJ2-1; 10 positions match TRBD2. The CDR3 is made up of 16 amino acids. Germline-derived CDR1 and CDR2 are SGHNT and YYREEE (reference sequence). After removal of 0 bases from V and 5 bases from J, the junction contained 5 bases not matched to a gene. CDR3 protein: CASSLGAGGLNNEQFF. Written as DNA, the CDR3 is TGTGCCAGCAGCTTGGGAGCGGGGGGGCTTAACAATGAGCAGTTCTTC.

This clone turned up a few times. J is TRBJ1-2 and V is TRBV19; perhaps TRBD1 as D (5 bases). The germline V and J ends were trimmed by 6 bases and 6 bases, with 20 bases remaining between them. The CDR3 is 15 residues long. Germline V CDR1 and CDR2: LNHDA, SQIVND (reference sequence). CDR3 DNA sequence: TGTGCCAGTAGGGGATCAGGGATGATACTTGATGGCTACACCTTC. This sequence encodes CASRGSGMILDGYTF.

In this sample, this clone turned up once. The DNA of the CDR3 is TGTGCCAGCAGCTTAGCGACACTCACGGCCGCAACTAATGAAAAACTGTTTTTT. The encoded protein is CASSLATLTAATNEKLFF. The rearrangement links TRBV11-2 to TRBJ1-4, with unresolved D. The V end lost 1 base, the J end lost 0 bases, and 15 bases lay between the germline ends. Germline V lookup: CDR1 SGHAT, CDR2 FQNNGV. The CDR3 length is 18 residues.

This clone has a single count. The J gene is TRBJ2-1, the V gene TRBV11-2; 13 nucleotides agree with TRBD2. After removal of 3 bases from V and 2 bases from J, the junction contained 1 base not matched to a gene. CDR3 length: 16 residues. From germline, CDR1 is SGHAT and CDR2 FQNNGV. The CDR3 sequence is CASSFTSGGAYNEQFF. The CDR3 DNA sequence: TGTGCCAGCAGCTTCACTAGCGGGGGGGCCTACAATGAGCAGTTCTTC.

This clone occurred a few times. The identical CDR3 is also encoded by other nucleotide sequences in the sample. The rearrangement uses TRBV3-1 (or the pseudogene TRBV3-2) and TRBJ2-2; perhaps TRBD1 as D (6 bases). CDR3 size: 14 residues. Per germline, CDR1 LGHDT and CDR2 YNNKEL (reference sequence). Trimming took 8 bases from V and 2 from J, leaving 12 bases between them. This CDR3 is CASRLGGNTGELFF. Here the CDR3 DNA reads TGTGCCAGCCGCCTAGGGGGAAACACCGGGGAGCTGTTTTTT.

This clone has just a few counts. The rearrangement uses TRBV7-9 and TRBJ2-7, with 7 bases that match TRBD1. V trimming: 2 bases; J trimming: 0 bases; junction bases outside the gene matches: 4. Germline V CDR1 and CDR2: SEHNR, FQNEAQ (reference sequence). The CDR3 length is 15 residues. The CDR3 nucleotides are TGTGCCAGCAGCTTAAGTACAGGGGTCTCCTACGAGCAGTACTTC. Protein sequence: CASSLSTGVSYEQYF.

The chain couples TRBV6-6 to TRBJ1-1; no reliable D call. Germline loops: CDR1 MNHNY, CDR2 SVGAGI (reference sequence). The CDR3 has 14 amino acids. V lost 7 bases to trimming and J lost 1 base, with 13 bases between them. For the CDR3, the DNA is TGTGCCAGCATTGTTGCCTGGCAGAACACTGAAGCTTTCTTT. Its protein is CASIVAWQNTEAFF.

The genes are TRBV25-1 and TRBJ2-2; D is perhaps TRBD2 (5 bases). The CDR3 totals 14 residues. Germline V gene sequence: CDR1 MGHDK, CDR2 SYGVNS. Trimming stripped 6 bases from V and 5 bases from J, with 13 bases between. This chain's CDR3 is CASRGFGDTGELFF. In DNA, the CDR3 is TGTGCCAGCAGAGGTTTCGGGGATACCGGGGAGCTGTTTTTT.

This clone was recorded only once. The J gene is TRBJ1-6, the V gene TRBV5-5, with 7 bases identical to TRBD1. Germline V gives CDR1 SGHKS, CDR2 YYEKEE (reference sequence). The ends lost 0 bases at V and 7 bases at J; junction bases unmatched: 4. The CDR3 has 15 residues. The CDR3, as DNA: TGTGCCAGCAGCTTGGGGGACAGAGGAAATTCACCCCTCCACTTT. Protein product: CASSLGDRGNSPLHF.

The rearrangement joins TRBV7-2 to TRBJ1-1; 9 bases line up with TRBD1. J lost 3 bases, V lost 1 base, and 6 bases had no gene match. The CDR3 contains 16 residues. Looked up from germline, CDR1 is SGHTA and CDR2 is FQGNSA. CDR3 in DNA: TGTGCCAGCAGCTTAGTCCCCCGGGACAGGGACACTGAAGCTTTCTTT. Amino acid sequence: CASSLVPRDRDTEAFF.

The chain is built from TRBV3-1 (or the pseudogene TRBV3-2) and TRBJ1-1; 7 nucleotides agree with TRBD1. Germline V gene data show CDR1 as LGHDT and CDR2 as YNNKEL (reference sequence). This CDR3 region has 15 residues. V lost 0 bases to trimming and J lost 4 bases; unmatched junction nucleotides: 5. CDR3 loop: CASSQDGQGVTEAFF. The CDR3 DNA is TGTGCCAGCAGCCAAGACGGGCAGGGGGTCACTGAAGCTTTCTTT.

CDR3 sequence reads: CASSSYRTRTDTQYF. CDR3 DNA sequence: TGTGCCAGCAGTTCCTACCGGACTCGCACAGATACGCAGTATTTT. This sequence joins TRBV28 and TRBJ2-3; D might be TRBD2 (5 bases). Trimming removed 4 bases from V and 1 base from J, with 12 bases in between. Per germline, CDR1 MDHEN and CDR2 SYDVKM. The CDR3 sequence is 15 residues long.

This clone came up once. The chain couples TRBV3-1 (or the pseudogene TRBV3-2) to TRBJ2-5, with 11 bases identical to TRBD2. The CDR3 has 17 residues. V was pared by 3 bases and J by 5 bases, with 11 bases of the junction left unmatched. Germline CDR1 and CDR2: LGHDT and YNNKEL (reference sequence). Here the CDR3 DNA reads TGTGCCAGCAGCCAGGGGTATAGCGGGGGGGCCTCCGAGACCCAGTACTTC. This gives the protein CASSQGYSGGASETQYF.

This clone was detected a few times. V usage is TRBV29-1 and J usage is TRBJ2-1, with D tentatively TRBD1 (5 bases). The germline V gene encodes CDR1 SQVTM and CDR2 ANQGSEA. V gave up 6 bases and J gave up 7 bases, with 10 bases separating them. CDR3 length equals 11 residues. The CDR3 DNA reads as TGCAGCGTGACTCCAGGGAATGAGCAGTTCTTC. As protein: CSVTPGNEQFF.

The chain is built from TRBV7-3 and TRBJ1-6; D ambiguous. Per germline, CDR1 SGHTA and CDR2 FQGTGA. The CDR3 length is 14 residues. V was pared by 3 bases and J by 8 bases, with 11 bases between. The CDR3 region has the DNA TGTGCCAGCAGCTTCGGTGGTTCTCATTCACCCCTCCACTTT. Amino acid sequence: CASSFGGSHSPLHF.